The rows below give T cell receptor beta chains drawn from one sample of a study of regulatory T cells in long-lasting Graves disease. Using its own MiXCR run on the multiplex PCR reads, TCRdb lists one record per CDR3 protein. The sample records 450,000 to 600,000 distinct CDR3 sequences, roughly 14% being singletons. The sample was also reused in another study, on T cells in Graves' hyperthyroidism and ophthalmopathy.

The material was peripheral blood mononuclear cells (PBMCs), obtained at new diagnosis, from a patient treated with antithyroid drugs. These receptors were obtained from a man aged 25 to 45 with Graves disease. Each CDR3 is given with its conserved first and last residue. Each record gives: clone size, J gene, V gene, D gene, CDR3 protein, CDR3 DNA. D genes are given only for firm matches. Clone size is given for some rows only: seen once, a few or many times, or a class if the clone is expanded.

many,TRBJ2-7,TRBV6-2/TRBV6-3,TRBD1,CASSYRGQSYEQYF,TGTGCCAGCAGTTATAGGGGACAGTCCTACGAGCAGTACTTC
.,TRBJ2-5,TRBV4-1,TRBD1,CASSHRDREGETQYF,TGCGCCAGCAGTCACCGGGACAGGGAGGGAGAGACCCAGTACTTC
many,TRBJ1-5,TRBV12-3/TRBV12-4,.,CASSQASGNQPQHF,TGTGCCAGCAGCCAAGCTTCTGGCAATCAGCCCCAGCATTTT
.,TRBJ2-1,TRBV6-1,TRBD2,CASIRLAGDSYNEQFF,TGTGCCAGCATTAGACTAGCGGGAGACTCCTACAATGAGCAGTTCTTC
many,TRBJ1-1,TRBV14,.,CASSQEWRVGTEAFF,TGTGCCAGCAGCCAAGAATGGAGGGTGGGAACTGAAGCTTTCTTT
many,TRBJ1-1,TRBV24-1,.,CATSEGAWRAFF,TGTGCCACCAGTGAGGGGGCCTGGCGGGCTTTCTTT
.,TRBJ1-1,TRBV6-1,.,CASSPKPRGSTEAFF,TGTGCCAGCAGTCCCAAACCCAGGGGAAGCACTGAAGCTTTCTTT
few,TRBJ1-2,TRBV19,.,CASRGGRTGNYGYTF,TGTGCCAGTAGGGGGGGTCGGACGGGAAACTATGGCTACACCTTC
few,TRBJ2-7,TRBV3-1,.,CASSTTQGGYEQYF,TGTGCCAGCAGTACGACCCAGGGGGGATACGAGCAGTACTTC
few,TRBJ2-7,TRBV5-1,.,CASSLDWELEQYF,TGCGCCAGCAGCTTGGATTGGGAGCTCGAGCAGTACTTC
many,TRBJ2-3,TRBV5-1,TRBD2,CASSILSGRARENTQYF,TGCGCCAGCAGCATCCTTAGCGGGAGGGCCCGTGAAAATACGCAGTATTTT
.,TRBJ2-4,TRBV6-1,.,CASSLGQGAGAKNIQYF,TGTGCCAGCAGCCTCGGACAGGGAGCGGGGGCCAAAAACATTCAGTACTTC
many,TRBJ2-7,TRBV7-6,.,CASSLDPRGEQYF,TGTGCCAGCAGCTTAGATCCCCGGGGAGAGCAGTACTTC
many,TRBJ2-2,TRBV11-1,TRBD1,CASSYLPGTANTGELFF,TGTGCCAGCAGCTACCTTCCCGGGACAGCGAACACCGGGGAGCTGTTTTTT
.,TRBJ2-7,TRBV30,.,CAWRQGGGYEQYF,TGTGCCTGGAGGCAGGGGGGGGGCTACGAGCAGTACTTC
many,TRBJ2-5,TRBV20-1,.,CSARGRRETQYF,TGCAGTGCTAGGGGACGCCGGGAGACCCAGTACTTC
many,TRBJ2-3,TRBV20-1,TRBD2,CSAQSFLSGESTDTQYF,TGCAGTGCTCAGTCATTTCTTAGCGGGGAAAGCACAGATACGCAGTATTTT